These T cell receptor beta chains were read from a single sample in a study of Graves' ophthalmopathy and Graves' hyperthyroidism. TCRdb recomputed calls from the multiplex PCR reads with MiXCR, one row per CDR3 protein. The sample lists roughly 500,000 distinct CDR3 sequences, approximately 15% occurring once. Input material: blood. The receptor set was obtained from a woman in her thirties with Graves' ophthalmopathy. Both conserved end residues are part of each CDR3. Fields, in order: D gene, J gene, clone size, V gene, CDR3 protein, CDR3 DNA. The D gene is left open where the match is weak. Rows give clone size only sometimes, using once, few, many, or a class for an expanded clone.

-,TRBJ1-1,many,TRBV6-1,CASSGGPTRDNLKAFF,TGTGCCAGCAGCGGGGGGCCGACCCGGGACAACCTGAAAGCTTTCTTT
-,TRBJ1-1,many,TRBV6-1,CASSERTEDEAFF,TGTGCCAGCAGTGAAAGGACAGAGGATGAAGCTTTCTTT
TRBD2,TRBJ2-5,many,TRBV2,CASSDWDYLQETQYF,TGTGCCAGCAGTGATTGGGACTACCTACAAGAGACCCAGTACTTC
-,TRBJ2-5,-,TRBV11-2,CASSKGQRQETQYF,TGTGCCAGCAGCAAAGGACAGCGCCAAGAGACCCAGTACTTC
TRBD1,TRBJ2-7,-,TRBV6-5,CASSSRGGAPGEQYF,TGTGCCAGCAGTAGTCGAGGGGGCGCCCCCGGGGAGCAGTACTTC
-,TRBJ1-1,many,TRBV11-2,CASSSDSFVTFF,TGTGCCAGCAGCTCCGACAGTTTTGTAACTTTCTTT
-,TRBJ2-1,many,TRBV11-2,CASSLTQTEQFF,TGTGCCAGCAGCTTAACCCAAACCGAGCAGTTCTTC
TRBD2,TRBJ2-7,-,TRBV20-1,CSALGLAGETEQYF,TGCAGTGCTCTCGGACTAGCGGGAGAAACCGAGCAGTACTTC
TRBD1,TRBJ1-1,once,TRBV19,CASSIGAGGTEAFF,TGTGCCAGTAGCATAGGGGCAGGGGGCACTGAAGCTTTCTTT
TRBD1,TRBJ1-2,many,TRBV28,CAVQGADGYTF,TGTGCCGTACAGGGGGCTGACGGCTACACCTTC
TRBD2,TRBJ2-5,many,TRBV20-1,CSARTRRGNQETQYF,TGCAGTGCTAGGACGAGGCGGGGGAACCAAGAGACCCAGTACTTC
TRBD1,TRBJ1-6,many,TRBV20-1,CSALTGVLNSPLHF,TGCAGTGCACTGACAGGGGTACTAAATTCACCCCTCCACTTT
-,TRBJ1-5,many,TRBV6-1,CASNGQTSEPQHF,TGTGCCAGCAACGGACAGACCTCCGAGCCCCAGCATTTT
TRBD2,TRBJ2-5,few,TRBV3-1,CASSPPGLAGLETQYF,TGTGCCAGCAGCCCCCCGGGACTAGCGGGACTAGAGACCCAGTACTTC
TRBD1,TRBJ2-2,-,TRBV4-1,CASSRRWDSLSNTGELFF,TGCGCCAGCAGCCGAAGATGGGACAGTCTTTCGAACACCGGGGAGCTGTTTTTT
TRBD2,TRBJ2-5,-,TRBV10-3,CAIRPGLETAQETQYF,TGTGCCATCAGGCCGGGACTAGAAACTGCCCAAGAGACCCAGTACTTC
TRBD1,TRBJ2-2,many,TRBV28,CASSGRDRGMANTGELFF,TGTGCCAGCAGTGGGCGGGACAGGGGGATGGCGAACACCGGGGAGCTGTTTTTT
TRBD1,TRBJ2-7,many,TRBV19,CATARRTGVGEQYF,TGTGCCACCGCCAGAAGGACAGGGGTTGGCGAGCAGTACTTC
-,TRBJ2-5,few,TRBV2,CASSFGGQTQYF,TGTGCCAGCAGTTTTGGGGGGCAAACCCAGTACTTC
-,TRBJ2-5,many,TRBV2,CASSAAKGTQYF,TGTGCCAGCAGCGCAGCTAAGGGGACCCAGTACTTC
-,TRBJ1-2,many,TRBV5-1,CASSLERAQGGYTF,TGCGCCAGCAGCTTGGAACGGGCCCAGGGGGGCTACACCTTC
-,TRBJ2-2,few,TRBV18,CASSPKRAGELFF,TGTGCCAGCTCACCAAAAAGGGCCGGGGAGCTGTTTTTT
TRBD2,TRBJ2-2,many,TRBV10-3,CAITASGSGGTGELFF,TGTGCCATCACGGCTAGCGGGAGCGGAGGTACCGGGGAGCTGTTTTTT
TRBD1,TRBJ2-7,many,TRBV30,CACRVDRHSYEQYF,TGTGCCTGCCGTGTGGACAGGCACTCCTACGAGCAGTACTTC
-,TRBJ2-5,few,TRBV15,CATSRDWGQETQYF,TGTGCCACCAGCAGAGATTGGGGGCAAGAGACCCAGTACTTC
TRBD2,TRBJ2-2,few,TRBV6-5,CASRLSGGNTGELFF,TGTGCCAGCAGACTTAGCGGGGGGAACACCGGGGAGCTGTTTTTT
TRBD2,TRBJ2-7,many,TRBV27,CASNLLAGPTYEQYF,TGTGCCAGCAACCTTCTAGCGGGGCCTACCTACGAGCAGTACTTC
-,TRBJ2-2,many,TRBV6-1,CASRGAPNTGELFF,TGTGCCAGCAGGGGGGCCCCGAACACCGGGGAGCTGTTTTTT
TRBD2,TRBJ2-5,many,TRBV10-3,CAISEPLGLADGGETQYF,TGTGCCATCAGTGAGCCACTGGGACTAGCGGATGGAGGAGAGACCCAGTACTTC
-,TRBJ2-2,few,TRBV29-1,CSVGAGNTGELFF,TGCAGCGTTGGGGCGGGAAACACCGGGGAGCTGTTTTTT
TRBD1,TRBJ1-2,-,TRBV6-5,CASSYGTGLNYGYTF,TGTGCCAGCAGTTACGGGACAGGGCTAAACTATGGCTACACCTTC
TRBD1,TRBJ2-7,many,TRBV28,CASSPLNSGQAPGYEQYF,TGTGCCAGCAGTCCGCTTAATTCGGGACAGGCGCCGGGATACGAGCAGTACTTC